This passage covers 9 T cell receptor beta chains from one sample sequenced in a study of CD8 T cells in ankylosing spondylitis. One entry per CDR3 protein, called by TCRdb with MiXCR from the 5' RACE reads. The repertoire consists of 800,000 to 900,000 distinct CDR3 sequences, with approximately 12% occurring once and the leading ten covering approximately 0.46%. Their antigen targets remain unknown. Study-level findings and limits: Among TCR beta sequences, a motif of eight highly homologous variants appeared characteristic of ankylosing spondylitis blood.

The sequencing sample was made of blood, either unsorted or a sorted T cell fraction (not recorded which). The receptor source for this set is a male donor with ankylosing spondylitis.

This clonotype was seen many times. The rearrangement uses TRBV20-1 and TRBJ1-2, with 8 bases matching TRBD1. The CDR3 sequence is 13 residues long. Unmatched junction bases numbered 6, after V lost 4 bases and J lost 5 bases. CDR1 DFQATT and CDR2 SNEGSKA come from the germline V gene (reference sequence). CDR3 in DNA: TGCAGTGCTACGGGACAGGTTGTTTATGGCTACACCTTC. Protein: CSATGQVVYGYTF.

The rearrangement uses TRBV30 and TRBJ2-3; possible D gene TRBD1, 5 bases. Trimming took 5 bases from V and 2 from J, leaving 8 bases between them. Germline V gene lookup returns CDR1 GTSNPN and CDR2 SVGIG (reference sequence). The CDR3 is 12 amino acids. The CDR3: CAWQGSTDTQYF. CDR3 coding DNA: TGTGCCTGGCAGGGCTCCACAGATACGCAGTATTTT.

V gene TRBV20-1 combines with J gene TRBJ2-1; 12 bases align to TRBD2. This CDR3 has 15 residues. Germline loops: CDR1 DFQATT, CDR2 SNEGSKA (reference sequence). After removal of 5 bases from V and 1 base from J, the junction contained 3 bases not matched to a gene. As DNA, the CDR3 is TGCAGTGCTCTTGGACTAGCGGGGTCCTACAATGAGCAGTTCTTC. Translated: CSALGLAGSYNEQFF.

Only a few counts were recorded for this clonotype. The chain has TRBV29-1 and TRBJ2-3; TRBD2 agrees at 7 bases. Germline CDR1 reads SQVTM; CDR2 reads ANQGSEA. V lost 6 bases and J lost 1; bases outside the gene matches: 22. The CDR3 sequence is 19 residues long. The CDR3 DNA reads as TGCAGCGTCAGCAGCGTTGGAGGATCGGGACTAACCCGCACAGATACGCAGTATTTT. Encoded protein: CSVSSVGGSGLTRTDTQYF.

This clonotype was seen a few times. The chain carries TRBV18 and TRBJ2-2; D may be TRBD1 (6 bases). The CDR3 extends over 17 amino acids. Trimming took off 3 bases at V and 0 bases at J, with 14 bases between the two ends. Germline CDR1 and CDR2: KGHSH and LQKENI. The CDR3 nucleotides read TGTGCCAGCTCACCCGCGAGTTGGGGGCCGAACACCGGGGAGCTGTTTTTT. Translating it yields CASSPASWGPNTGELFF.

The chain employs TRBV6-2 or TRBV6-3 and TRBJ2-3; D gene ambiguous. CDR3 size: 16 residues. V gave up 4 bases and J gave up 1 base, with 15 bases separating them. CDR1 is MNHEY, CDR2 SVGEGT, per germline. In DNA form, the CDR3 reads TGTGCCAGCAGTTCCCCGTCAATGACCCGCACAGATACGCAGTATTTT. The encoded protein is CASSSPSMTRTDTQYF.

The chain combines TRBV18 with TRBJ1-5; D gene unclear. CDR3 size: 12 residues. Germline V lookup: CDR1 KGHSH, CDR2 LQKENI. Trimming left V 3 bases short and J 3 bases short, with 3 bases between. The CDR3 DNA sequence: TGTGCCAGCTCACCTTTCAATCAGCCCCAGCATTTT. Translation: CASSPFNQPQHF.

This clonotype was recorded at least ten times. CDR3 in amino acids: CSASGGYEQYF. The DNA for the CDR3 is TGCAGTGCTAGCGGGGGCTACGAGCAGTACTTC. V is TRBV20-1 and J is TRBJ2-7, with D maybe TRBD2 (6 bases). The CDR3 is 11 residues long. V was pared by 3 bases and J by 3 bases, with 6 bases between. CDR1 DFQATT and CDR2 SNEGSKA come from the germline V gene (reference sequence).

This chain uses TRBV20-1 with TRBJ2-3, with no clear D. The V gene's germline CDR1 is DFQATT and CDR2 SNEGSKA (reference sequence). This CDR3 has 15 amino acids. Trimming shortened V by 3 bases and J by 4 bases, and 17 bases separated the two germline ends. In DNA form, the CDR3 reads TGCAGTGCTAGTAAGGGCCCACCTACTGCAGATACGCAGTATTTT. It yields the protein CSASKGPPTADTQYF.